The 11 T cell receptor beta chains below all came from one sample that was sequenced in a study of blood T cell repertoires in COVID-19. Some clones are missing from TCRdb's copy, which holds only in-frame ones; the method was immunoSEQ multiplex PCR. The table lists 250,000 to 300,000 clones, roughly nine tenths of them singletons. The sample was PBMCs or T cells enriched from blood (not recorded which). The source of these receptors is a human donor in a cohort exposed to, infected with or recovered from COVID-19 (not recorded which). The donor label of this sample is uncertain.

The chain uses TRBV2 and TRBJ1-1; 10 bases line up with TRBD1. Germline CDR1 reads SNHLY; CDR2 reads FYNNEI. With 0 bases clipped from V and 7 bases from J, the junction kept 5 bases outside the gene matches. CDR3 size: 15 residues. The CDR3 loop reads CASSEAGTGVGEAFF. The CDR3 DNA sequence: TGTGCCAGCAGTGAAGCGGGGACAGGGGTGGGTGAAGCTTTCTTT.

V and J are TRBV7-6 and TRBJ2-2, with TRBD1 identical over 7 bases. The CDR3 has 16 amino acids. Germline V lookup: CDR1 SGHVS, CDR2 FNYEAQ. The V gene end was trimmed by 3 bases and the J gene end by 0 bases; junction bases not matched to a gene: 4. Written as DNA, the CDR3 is TGTGCCAGCAGCTTGCGACAGGGTACGAACACCGGGGAGCTGTTTTTT. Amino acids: CASSLRQGTNTGELFF.

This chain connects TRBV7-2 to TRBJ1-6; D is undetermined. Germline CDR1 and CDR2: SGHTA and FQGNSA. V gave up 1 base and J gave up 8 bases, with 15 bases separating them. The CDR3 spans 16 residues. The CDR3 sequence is CASSLGGKGSHSPLHF. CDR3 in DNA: TGTGCCAGCAGCTTAGGAGGGAAGGGATCCCATTCACCCCTCCACTTT.

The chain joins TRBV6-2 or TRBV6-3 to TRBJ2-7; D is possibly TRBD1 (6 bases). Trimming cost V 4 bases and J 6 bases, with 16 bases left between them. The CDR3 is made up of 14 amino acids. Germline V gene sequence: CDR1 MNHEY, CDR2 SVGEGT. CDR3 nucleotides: TGTGCCAGCAGTTCCACGACAGGTCCTGGCGAGCAGTACTTC. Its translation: CASSSTTGPGEQYF.

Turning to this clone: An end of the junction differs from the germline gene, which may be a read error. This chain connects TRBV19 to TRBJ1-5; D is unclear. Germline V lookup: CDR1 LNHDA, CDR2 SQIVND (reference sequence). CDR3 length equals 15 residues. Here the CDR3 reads CASTSHEFLHQPQHF. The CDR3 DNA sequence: TGTGCTAGTACGTCGCATGAGTTCCTGCATCAGCCCCAGCATTTT.

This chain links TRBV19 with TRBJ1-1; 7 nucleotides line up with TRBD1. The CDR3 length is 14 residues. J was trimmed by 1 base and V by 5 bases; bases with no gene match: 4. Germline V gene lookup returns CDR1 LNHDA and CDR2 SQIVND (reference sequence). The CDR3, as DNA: TGTGCCAGTAGTTCAAGACAGGGGAACACTGAAGCTTTCTTT. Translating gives CASSSRQGNTEAFF.

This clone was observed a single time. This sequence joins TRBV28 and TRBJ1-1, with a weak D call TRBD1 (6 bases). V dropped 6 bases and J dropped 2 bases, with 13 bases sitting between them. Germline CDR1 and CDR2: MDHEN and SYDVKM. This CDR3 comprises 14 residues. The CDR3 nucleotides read TGTGCCAGCAGCCCGGGACACGCCAACACTGAAGCTTTCTTT. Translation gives CASSPGHANTEAFF.

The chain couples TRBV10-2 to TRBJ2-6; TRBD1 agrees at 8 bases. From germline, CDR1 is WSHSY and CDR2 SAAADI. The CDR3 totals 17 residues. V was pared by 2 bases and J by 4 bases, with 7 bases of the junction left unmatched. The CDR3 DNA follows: TGCGCCAGCAGTGAGGGACAGGGACCGGGAGGGGCCAACGTCCTGACTTTC. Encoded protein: CASSEGQGPGGANVLTF.

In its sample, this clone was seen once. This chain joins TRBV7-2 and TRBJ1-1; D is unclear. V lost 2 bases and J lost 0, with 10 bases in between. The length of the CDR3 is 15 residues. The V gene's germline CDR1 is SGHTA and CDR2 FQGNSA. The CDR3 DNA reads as TGTGCCAGCAGCTTATTTTCCCTAATGAACACTGAAGCTTTCTTT. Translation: CASSLFSLMNTEAFF.

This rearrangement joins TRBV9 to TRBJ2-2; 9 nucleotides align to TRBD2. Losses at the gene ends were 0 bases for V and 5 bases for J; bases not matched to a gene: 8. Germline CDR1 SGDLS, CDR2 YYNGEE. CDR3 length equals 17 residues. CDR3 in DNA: TGTGCCAGCAGCGTAGCCCTAGCGGGGCCGGGGACCGGGGAGCTGTTTTTT. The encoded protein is CASSVALAGPGTGELFF.

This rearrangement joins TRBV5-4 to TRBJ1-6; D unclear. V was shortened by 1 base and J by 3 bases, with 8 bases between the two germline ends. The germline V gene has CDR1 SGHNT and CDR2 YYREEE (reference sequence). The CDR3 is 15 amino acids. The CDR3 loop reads CASSLRGSYNSPLHF. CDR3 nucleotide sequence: TGTGCCAGCAGCTTGAGAGGCAGCTATAATTCACCCCTCCACTTT.